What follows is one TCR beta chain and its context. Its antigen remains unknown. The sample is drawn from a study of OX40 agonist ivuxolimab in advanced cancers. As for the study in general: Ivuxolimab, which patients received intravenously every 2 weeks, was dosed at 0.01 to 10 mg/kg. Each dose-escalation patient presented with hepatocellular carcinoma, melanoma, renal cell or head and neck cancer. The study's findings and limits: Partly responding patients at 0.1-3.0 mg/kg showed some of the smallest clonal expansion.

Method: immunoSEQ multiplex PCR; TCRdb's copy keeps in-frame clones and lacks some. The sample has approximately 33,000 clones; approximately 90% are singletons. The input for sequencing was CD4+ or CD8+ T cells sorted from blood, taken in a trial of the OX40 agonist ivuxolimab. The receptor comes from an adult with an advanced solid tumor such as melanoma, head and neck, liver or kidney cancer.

DNA for the CDR3: TGTGCCAGCAGCTTAAGGACACCCAAAAACATTCAGTACTTC. It is translated as CASSLRTPKNIQYF. This chain uses TRBV11-2 with TRBJ2-4; D perhaps matches TRBD1 (5 bases). CDR3 length: 14 residues. Germline V gene sequence: CDR1 SGHAT, CDR2 FQNNGV. V lost 2 bases and J lost 2, with 7 bases in between.